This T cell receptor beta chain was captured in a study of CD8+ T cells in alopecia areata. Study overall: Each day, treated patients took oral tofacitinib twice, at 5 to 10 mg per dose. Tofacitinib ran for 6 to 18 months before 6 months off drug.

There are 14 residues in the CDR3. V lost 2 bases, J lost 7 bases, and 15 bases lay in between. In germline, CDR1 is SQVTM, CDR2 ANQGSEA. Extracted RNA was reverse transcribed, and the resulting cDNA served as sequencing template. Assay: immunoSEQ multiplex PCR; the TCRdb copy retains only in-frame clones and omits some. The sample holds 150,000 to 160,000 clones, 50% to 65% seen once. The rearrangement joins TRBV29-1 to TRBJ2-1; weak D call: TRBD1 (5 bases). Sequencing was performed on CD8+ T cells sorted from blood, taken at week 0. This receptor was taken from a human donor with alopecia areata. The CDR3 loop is CSVEPRAGRNEQFF. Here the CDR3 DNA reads TGCAGCGTTGAACCCCGGGCAGGGCGGAATGAGCAGTTCTTC.